The 6 T cell receptor beta chains given below trace back to one sample, sequenced in a study of shared clonotypes between healthy human individuals (dated by TCRdb to about 2020). The library was generated by the immunoSEQ multiplex PCR assay. TCRdb re-hosts the immuneACCESS table, in-frame sequences only. Its copies lack some clones; in the studies checked, an unresolved V gene accounts for under half of them, and the cause for the rest is not known. In all, the sample holds hundreds of thousands of clones, and 60% to 75% of those were seen once. The top ten clonotypes cover 1.5% to 2% of the sample. The sample comprised memory CD4+ T cells sorted from blood. Read against the paper, the sample's cell subset or site label means: CD45RA-negative fraction. Every receptor here comes from a young woman in good health.

This clone has more than one count but fewer than ten. The V and J genes are TRBV27 and TRBJ2-7; TRBD1 is a possible D gene (7 bases). The CDR3 runs to 15 residues. The V end was cut by 5 bases, the J end by 3 bases, with 17 bases between. Germline V gives CDR1 MNHEY, CDR2 SMNVEV (reference sequence). The CDR3 bases are TGTGCCAGCAGTCTTCGATACAGGGGAGGCTACGAGCAGTACTTC. Encoded protein: CASSLRYRGGYEQYF.

This clone appeared a few times. Distinct nucleotide sequences in the sample also encode this CDR3. The chain has TRBV7-2 and TRBJ2-7; D remains unclear. The CDR3 covers 12 residues. Germline CDR1 is SGHTA and CDR2 is FQGNSA. V lost 4 bases and J lost 0, with 4 bases in between. The DNA of the CDR3 is TGTGCCAGCAGCTCCTACTCCTACGAGCAGTACTTC. It codes for CASSSYSYEQYF.

This rearrangement joins TRBV7-9 to TRBJ1-2; unclear D gene. Per germline, CDR1 SEHNR and CDR2 FQNEAQ (reference sequence). CDR3 size: 13 residues. The V gene lost 5 bases and the J gene lost 6 bases, with 13 bases spanning the gap. CDR3 loop: CASSPAGVDGYTF. The CDR3 DNA sequence: TGTGCCAGCAGCCCCGCCGGGGTGGATGGCTACACCTTC.

The chain joins TRBV19 to TRBJ2-3, with no clear D. Germline CDR1 LNHDA, CDR2 SQIVND (reference sequence). Trimming left V 3 bases short and J 5 bases short, with 9 bases between. This CDR3 is 13 amino acids long. CDR3 in amino acids: CASSIGLRDTQYF. The DNA for the CDR3 is TGTGCCAGTAGTATTGGCCTCCGAGATACGCAGTATTTT.

This clone has at least ten counts. The chain couples TRBV28 to TRBJ1-5, with D possibly TRBD1 on 6 matching bases. The ends were cut back, 1 base at V and 1 base at J, with 8 bases in the middle. There are 15 residues in the CDR3. CDR1 MDHEN and CDR2 SYDVKM come from the germline V gene. CDR3 amino acids: CASSLSGASNQPQHF. CDR3 coding DNA: TGTGCCAGCAGTTTATCGGGGGCGAGCAATCAGCCCCAGCATTTT.

The V gene is TRBV28, the J gene TRBJ1-1, with D unclear. The CDR3 length is 14 residues. The V end was cut by 3 bases, the J end by 6 bases, with 14 bases between. Germline-derived CDR1 and CDR2 are MDHEN and SYDVKM. The CDR3 region is CASSFRRVSSEAFF. The DNA of the CDR3 is TGTGCCAGCAGTTTCCGACGGGTGTCGTCTGAAGCTTTCTTT. The full variable domain, completed using reference TRBV28 and TRBJ1-1, is DVKVTQSSRYLVKRTGEKVFLECVQDMDHENMFWYRQDPGLGLRLIYFSYDVKMKEKGDIPEGYSVSREKKERFSLILESASTNQTSMYLCASSFRRVSSEAFFGQGTRLTVV.